The entry that follows covers one T cell receptor (beta chain) sequence. What it binds is not known. The germline V and J ends were trimmed by 5 bases and 7 bases, with 21 bases remaining between them. The CDR3 contains 15 residues. Looked up from germline, CDR1 is SGHDT and CDR2 is YYEEEE. The sample comes from a study of cytomegalovirus exposure and HLA in healthy donors. At the level of the study: Earlier work reported 100 million to 130 million unique TCR beta sequences from about 170 million T cells. Study-wide findings and caveats: There were some 150 TCR beta chains listed as cytomegalovirus-associated.

PCR amplification relied on 60 Vbeta primers (plus 13 Jbeta primers). Using immunoSEQ multiplex PCR, the repertoire was profiled, and TCRdb retains in-frame clones only, with some absent. The sample lists roughly 180,000 clones, roughly 80% occurring once. This clonotype was sampled from a woman aged 50 to 65 in good health and CMV-seropositive. Sequenced sample: PBMCs. The chain joins TRBV5-6 to TRBJ2-5, with D perhaps TRBD1 (6 bases). The CDR3 sequence is CASSFGTRPSGTQYF. In DNA, the CDR3 is TGTGCCAGCAGTTTCGGGACACGGCCTTCAGGGACCCAGTACTTC.